This paragraph covers one T cell receptor (beta chain) sequence. In the original processing: Reference gene primer amplification in the assay estimated nucleated cell counts. The method was immunoSEQ multiplex PCR; TCRdb's version includes in-frame clones alone and lacks a portion of them. V and J calls and clone size are as listed in that table; D and trimming were resolved from the DNA. The data contain tens of thousands of clones, 65% to 85% of them singletons. This sample stems from a study of blood T cell repertoires in COVID-19. Whole-study context: There were acute and convalescent COVID-19 samples, and they came from the United States, Italy and Spain.

The length of the CDR3 is 16 residues. Trimming cost V 11 bases and J 5 bases, with 25 bases left between them. The germline CDR1 and CDR2 sequences are MGHRA and YSYEKL. This sequence originates from a man at least 80 years old with active or convalescent COVID-19. This chain links TRBV4-1 with TRBJ1-5; D is perhaps TRBD1 (5 bases). Specimen: peripheral blood. CDR3 protein: CAFNFWKGVRDQPQHF. CDR3 sequence (DNA): TGCGCCTTCAACTTTTGGAAAGGGGTACGGGATCAGCCCCAGCATTTT.